Below, 5 T cell receptor beta chains from the same sample are listed, as sequenced in a study of type 1 regulatory T cells. TCRdb independently ran MiXCR on the reads; one entry per CDR3 protein. Altogether around 65,000 distinct CDR3 sequences are present, almost 50% being singletons, with the ten largest covering less than 2.5%. No antigen has been identified for these receptors. Sequenced material: cultured non-Tr1 T cells, either the whole culture or a sorted T cell fraction (not recorded which). The receptor set was obtained from a human donor in good health.

This rearrangement joins TRBV6-1 to TRBJ1-5, with D possibly being TRBD1 (6 bases). CDR1 is MNHNS, CDR2 SASEGT, per germline. The CDR3 has 18 amino acids. V lost 7 bases to trimming and J lost 0 bases, with 22 bases between them. In DNA, the CDR3 is TGTGCCAGCATCGGGGGACACCTGGATTTATTTAGCAATCAGCCCCAGCATTTT. Translating it yields CASIGGHLDLFSNQPQHF.

The V call is TRBV20-1, the J call TRBJ1-1, with 7 bases identical to TRBD1. With V trimmed by 4 bases and J by 0 bases, 8 bases remained unmatched. The CDR3 has 15 residues. Germline values: CDR1 DFQATT, CDR2 SNEGSKA (reference sequence). The CDR3: CSAIPLTGMNTEAFF. The CDR3 nucleotides read TGCAGTGCTATCCCCTTGACAGGGATGAACACTGAAGCTTTCTTT.

This clonotype was counted between two and nine times. The rearrangement uses TRBV20-1 and TRBJ2-3, with TRBD2 identical over 14 bases. V was clipped by 0 bases and J by 6 bases; unmatched bases: 14. CDR1 is DFQATT, CDR2 SNEGSKA, per germline (reference sequence). The CDR3 has 19 amino acids. Here the CDR3 DNA reads TGCAGTGCTAGAGATTGGGGGGGACTAGCGGGGGCCTCGGTGGATACGCAGTATTTT. Protein: CSARDWGGLAGASVDTQYF.

The chain employs TRBV28 and TRBJ1-5; D possibly corresponds to TRBD1 (6 bases). Germline lookup yields CDR1 MDHEN and CDR2 SYDVKM. V gave up 3 bases and J gave up 4 bases, with 10 bases separating them. CDR3 length: 14 residues. This CDR3 is CASSFGGRNQPQHF. CDR3 nucleotide sequence: TGTGCCAGCAGTTTCGGGGGGCGGAATCAGCCCCAGCATTTT.

The chain combines TRBV5-1 with TRBJ2-1, with D possibly TRBD1 on 6 matching bases. Trimming stripped 0 bases from V and 9 bases from J, with 13 bases between. Germline CDR1 SGHRS, CDR2 YFSETQ. The CDR3 runs 14 residues. CDR3 sequence: CASSLEGDIGEQFF. The CDR3 coding sequence is TGCGCCAGCAGCTTGGAGGGGGATATAGGTGAGCAGTTCTTC.